These T cell receptor beta chains were read from a single sample in a study of blood T cell repertoires in COVID-19. Some clones are missing from TCRdb's copy, which holds only in-frame ones; the method was immunoSEQ multiplex PCR. The sample yields about 330,000 clones, approximately 88% seen once. The sequenced sample was peripheral blood. The receptors originated from a woman in her forties or fifties with active or convalescent COVID-19. Both conserved end residues are part of each CDR3. The D gene is left open where the match is weak. Rows may omit the clone size; those that give it use once, few, many or a size class.

NA	TRBV5-1	15	TRBJ1-4	TRBD1	CASSLLTGSPEKLFF	TGCGCCAGCAGCTTGTTGACAGGGAGCCCGGAAAAACTGTTTTTT
NA	TRBV27	14	TRBJ1-1	NA	CASGLQGMGTEAFF	TGTGCCAGCGGTTTGCAGGGGATGGGGACTGAAGCTTTCTTT
once	TRBV3-1/TRBV3-2	14	TRBJ1-1	NA	CASSQDWEGRISFF	TGTGCCAGCAGCCAAGATTGGGAGGGGCGCATCTCTTTCTTT
NA	TRBV29-1	13	TRBJ2-3	TRBD1	CSVAGGRTDTQYF	TGCAGCGTGGCAGGGGGCCGAACAGATACGCAGTATTTT
NA	TRBV6-2/TRBV6-3	15	TRBJ2-7	TRBD2	CASSYSHSGSREQYF	TGTGCCAGCAGTTACAGTCATAGCGGGAGTCGGGAGCAGTACTTC
NA	TRBV7-6	10	TRBJ1-2	NA	CASSLPGLHF	TGTGCCAGCAGTCTCCCCGGGTTGCACTTC
NA	TRBV27	14	TRBJ2-7	NA	CASSLLESSYEQYF	TGTGCCAGCAGTTTACTGGAGAGCTCCTACGAGCAGTACTTC
NA	TRBV27	14	TRBJ2-5	TRBD1	CASSADRGRETQYF	TGTGCCAGCAGTGCCGACAGGGGACGAGAGACCCAGTACTTC
NA	TRBV30	12	TRBJ2-7	NA	CAWKRYSYEQYF	TGTGCCTGGAAGCGCTATTCCTACGAGCAGTACTTC
NA	TRBV7-8	17	TRBJ2-3	NA	CASSFPGGFPETDTQYF	TGTGCCAGCAGCTTTCCCGGCGGGTTCCCAGAGACAGATACGCAGTATTTT
NA	TRBV4-2	14	TRBJ1-4	NA	CASSQEGGRYTVFF	TGTGCCAGCAGCCAAGAAGGAGGTCGTTACACGGTGTTTTTT
NA	TRBV5-1	15	TRBJ1-2	NA	CASSLGQVGQDGYTF	TGCGCCAGCAGCTTGGGACAGGTAGGCCAAGATGGCTACACCTTC
NA	TRBV4-1	16	TRBJ2-1	TRBD1	CASSQAWGTGSGEQFF	TGCGCCAGCAGCCAGGCCTGGGGGACAGGGAGCGGTGAGCAGTTCTTC
few	TRBV24-1	13	TRBJ1-5	NA	CATGGGVGQPQHF	TGTGCCACCGGGGGGGGTGTCGGTCAGCCCCAGCATTTT
NA	TRBV11-2	13	TRBJ2-7	NA	CASSRVRDGEQYF	TGTGCCAGCAGCCGCGTTAGAGATGGCGAGCAGTACTTC
NA	TRBV2	14	TRBJ2-5	TRBD2	CASSTGTSEETQYF	TGTGCCAGCAGTACTGGGACTAGCGAAGAGACCCAGTACTTC
once	TRBV30	15	TRBJ2-7	TRBD2	CAWSVGSGTSGRQYF	TGTGCCTGGAGTGTAGGGTCAGGGACTAGCGGGAGACAGTACTTC
NA	TRBV5-1	13	TRBJ2-3	NA	CASSTGGTDTQYF	TGCGCCAGCAGCACGGGGGGCACAGATACGCAGTATTTT
NA	TRBV19	15	TRBJ2-2	TRBD2	CASSLTGGRAGELFF	TGTGCCAGTAGTTTAACGGGAGGTCGCGCCGGGGAGCTGTTTTTT
NA	TRBV5-1	14	TRBJ1-2	TRBD1	CASSLGGTGYGYTF	TGCGCCAGCAGCCTCGGAGGGACAGGCTATGGCTACACCTTC
few	TRBV5-4	16	TRBJ2-2	TRBD2	CASSLELAGDTGELFF	TGTGCCAGCAGCTTGGAATTAGCGGGAGACACCGGGGAGCTGTTTTTT
NA	TRBV7-2	14	TRBJ2-5	NA	CASSSQAGQETQYF	TGTGCCAGCAGCTCCCAAGCCGGGCAAGAGACCCAGTACTTC
NA	TRBV4-1	15	TRBJ1-6	NA	CASSRGGQGQSPLHF	TGCGCCAGCAGCCGCGGGGGGCAGGGTCAATCACCCCTCCACTTT
NA	TRBV4-2	15	TRBJ2-5	NA	CASSQDLDSQETQYF	TGTGCCAGCAGCCAAGATTTGGACTCCCAAGAGACCCAGTACTTC
NA	TRBV6-5	14	TRBJ2-1	TRBD1	CASSPRGTGTEQFF	TGTGCCAGCAGTCCCCGAGGGACAGGGACTGAGCAGTTCTTC
NA	TRBV29-1	15	TRBJ2-1	NA	CSVEGSQKGLNEQFF	TGCAGCGTTGAGGGCAGCCAAAAGGGGTTAAATGAGCAGTTCTTC
NA	TRBV9	13	TRBJ2-7	NA	CASSGGHDYEQYF	TGTGCCAGCAGTGGTGGACACGACTACGAGCAGTACTTC
NA	TRBV7-2	14	TRBJ1-5	NA	CASSPTLRDQPQHF	TGTGCCAGCAGCCCAACACTGAGGGATCAGCCCCAGCATTTT
NA	TRBV6-5	14	TRBJ1-2	NA	CASSYLMTGDGYTF	TGTGCCAGCAGTTACCTAATGACAGGAGATGGCTACACCTTC
NA	TRBV5-1	17	TRBJ1-3	TRBD1	CASSARTGRGSGNTIYF	TGCGCCAGCAGCGCAAGGACAGGCCGGGGTTCTGGAAACACCATATATTTT
few	TRBV19	12	TRBJ1-4	NA	CASSIGAEKLFF	TGTGCCAGTAGTATTGGGGCCGAAAAACTGTTTTTT
once	TRBV12-3/TRBV12-4	13	TRBJ2-7	TRBD2	CASSFRLAGEQYF	TGTGCCAGCAGTTTCCGGCTAGCGGGAGAGCAGTACTTC
NA	TRBV7-9	16	TRBJ1-2	NA	CASSLNGGSDGNGYTF	TGTGCCAGCAGCTTAAATGGGGGCAGCGACGGGAATGGCTACACCTTC
NA	TRBV27	15	TRBJ2-3	TRBD1	CASRLRDRDTDTQYF	TGTGCCAGCAGGCTCCGGGACAGGGACACAGATACGCAGTATTTT
NA	TRBV10-3	17	TRBJ1-1	TRBD1	CAISENPGQGAKWLVFF	TGTGCCATCAGTGAGAATCCGGGACAGGGGGCGAAATGGTTAGTTTTCTTT
NA	TRBV29-1	13	TRBJ2-2	NA	CSVRRDSAGELFF	TGCAGCGTTAGGAGGGACAGCGCCGGGGAGCTGTTTTTT
NA	TRBV7-9	14	TRBJ2-7	TRBD1	CASSLRTGFYEQYF	TGTGCCAGCAGCTTGCGGACAGGGTTCTACGAGCAGTACTTC
NA	TRBV2	15	TRBJ1-1	NA	CASRGGGRSNTEAFF	TGTGCCAGCAGAGGGGGGGGACGGTCGAACACTGAAGCTTTCTTT
NA	TRBV27	14	TRBJ2-7	NA	CASSLGGSTYEQYF	TGTGCCAGCAGTTTAGGCGGCAGTACCTACGAGCAGTACTTC
NA	TRBV28	16	TRBJ2-1	NA	CASSLSMQVSYNEQFF	TGTGCCAGCAGTTTATCCATGCAGGTATCCTACAATGAGCAGTTCTTC
NA	TRBV28	14	TRBJ2-7	TRBD1	CASSLRMTGYEQYF	TGTGCCAGCAGTCTTCGGATGACAGGGTACGAGCAGTACTTC
NA	TRBV30	15	TRBJ2-2	TRBD2	CAWSVRRGGRGELFF	TGTGCCTGGAGTGTTCGGCGGGGGGGCCGCGGGGAGCTGTTTTTT
NA	TRBV14	17	TRBJ2-1	TRBD1	CASSQVDRAKGYNEQFF	TGTGCCAGCAGCCAGGTCGACAGGGCCAAAGGCTACAATGAGCAGTTCTTC
few	TRBV28	15	TRBJ1-2	NA	CASSNPNRANYGYTF	TGTGCCAGCAGCAATCCAAACAGGGCTAACTATGGCTACACCTTC
NA	TRBV7-8	18	TRBJ2-2	NA	CASSSKSVPSPNTGELFF	TGTGCCAGCAGCTCGAAATCGGTCCCCTCCCCGAACACCGGGGAGCTGTTTTTT
NA	TRBV6-2/TRBV6-3	12	TRBJ2-7	NA	CASSGPDYEQYF	TGTGCCAGCAGCGGGCCAGATTACGAGCAGTACTTC
NA	TRBV5-6	14	TRBJ1-5	NA	CASSWRGVAAAQHF	TGTGCCAGCAGCTGGCGCGGGGTGGCAGCCGCCCAGCATTTT
NA	TRBV6-1	13	TRBJ1-5	NA	CASSDRVPQPQHF	TGTGCCAGCAGTGACAGGGTTCCACAGCCCCAGCATTTT
NA	TRBV7-9	15	TRBJ2-2	NA	CASSFSRENTGELFF	TGTGCCAGCAGCTTCTCCAGGGAGAACACCGGGGAGCTGTTTTTT
NA	TRBV28	15	TRBJ1-1	TRBD1	CASSLPDRVGTEAFF	TGTGCCAGCAGTCTCCCGGACAGGGTGGGCACTGAAGCTTTCTTT
few	TRBV7-9	15	TRBJ1-2	TRBD1	CASSLKGQINYGYTF	TGTGCCAGCAGCTTGAAGGGACAGATAAACTATGGCTACACCTTC
NA	TRBV14	16	TRBJ2-1	TRBD2	CASSPSGSGRSDEQFF	TGTGCCAGCAGTCCTAGCGGAAGCGGGAGGTCGGATGAGCAGTTCTTC
NA	TRBV4-1	17	TRBJ1-3	NA	CASSQARDLTSGNTIYF	TGCGCCAGCAGCCAAGCACGGGATTTAACCTCTGGAAACACCATATATTTT
once	TRBV6-4	14	TRBJ1-5	NA	CASGRTLSNQPQHF	TGTGCCAGCGGGCGGACACTTAGCAATCAGCCCCAGCATTTT
NA	TRBV6-6	15	TRBJ1-1	NA	CASSYSRGGGTEAFF	TGTGCCAGCAGTTACTCGAGGGGAGGGGGTACTGAAGCTTTCTTT
NA	TRBV11-2	16	TRBJ2-1	TRBD2	CASSPISGGAYNEQFF	TGTGCCAGCAGCCCCATTAGCGGGGGGGCCTACAATGAGCAGTTCTTC
NA	TRBV7-3	16	TRBJ2-1	NA	CASSSGQRFNYNEQFF	TGTGCCAGCAGCTCTGGACAGCGCTTTAACTACAATGAGCAGTTCTTC
NA	TRBV15	17	TRBJ2-1	TRBD2	CATSINPGLAGDNEQFF	TGTGCCACCAGCATCAATCCGGGACTAGCGGGAGACAATGAGCAGTTCTTC
NA	TRBV7-8	14	TRBJ2-7	NA	CASRERRLAYEQYF	TGTGCCAGCAGGGAAAGGCGGTTGGCCTACGAGCAGTACTTC